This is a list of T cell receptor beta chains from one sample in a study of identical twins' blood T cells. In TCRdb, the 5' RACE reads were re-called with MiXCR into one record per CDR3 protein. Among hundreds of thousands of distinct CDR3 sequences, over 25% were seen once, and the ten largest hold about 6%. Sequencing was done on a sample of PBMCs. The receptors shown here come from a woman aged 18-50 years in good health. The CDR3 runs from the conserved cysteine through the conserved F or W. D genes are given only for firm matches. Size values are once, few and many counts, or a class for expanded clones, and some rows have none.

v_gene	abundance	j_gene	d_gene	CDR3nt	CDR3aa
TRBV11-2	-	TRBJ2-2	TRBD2	TGTGCCAGCAGCTTAGTCCAGCGGGGGACCGGGGAGCTGTTTTTT	CASSLVQRGTGELFF
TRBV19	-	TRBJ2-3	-	TGTGCCAGTAGTACCCAAGCGGTAAGGGCAGATACGCAGTATTTT	CASSTQAVRADTQYF
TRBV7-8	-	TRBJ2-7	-	TGTGCCAGCAGCTTTAATTCGAACTCCTACGAGCATTACTTC	CASSFNSNSYEHYF
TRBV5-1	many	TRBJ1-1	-	TGCGCCAGCAGCTTGGCTAGGATGAACACTGAAGCTTTCTTT	CASSLARMNTEAFF
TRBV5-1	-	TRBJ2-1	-	TGCGCCAGCAGGTCGGACAGTTCGAGCTCCTACAATGAGCAGTTCTTC	CASRSDSSSSYNEQFF
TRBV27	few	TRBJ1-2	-	TGTGCCAGCAGCAATACCCGGGGGGTGTCATATGGCTACACCTTC	CASSNTRGVSYGYTF
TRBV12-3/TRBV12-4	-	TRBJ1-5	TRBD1	TGTGCCAGCAGTTTAGCGTGGACAGGGCGCATTGAACCCCAGCATTTT	CASSLAWTGRIEPQHF
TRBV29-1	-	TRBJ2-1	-	TGCAGCGCCACCTGGGGGGGCGGCAATGAGCAGTTCTTC	CSATWGGGNEQFF
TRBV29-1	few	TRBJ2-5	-	TGCAGCGTTCGTACGGAGACCCAGTACTTC	CSVRTETQYF
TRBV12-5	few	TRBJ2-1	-	TGTGCTAGTGGTACCCGAGGGAGTGAGCAGTTCTTC	CASGTRGSEQFF
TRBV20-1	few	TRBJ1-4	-	TGCAGTGCTGGCAAGGGTGAAAAACTGTTTTTT	CSAGKGEKLFF
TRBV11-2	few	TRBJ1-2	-	TGTGCCAGCAGCTCCGGCATGATAGGTTCTGGGGGCTACACCTTC	CASSSGMIGSGGYTF
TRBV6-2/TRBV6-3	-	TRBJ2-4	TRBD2	TGTGCCAGCGGGACTAGCTACCAGTGGGACATTCAGTACTTC	CASGTSYQWDIQYF
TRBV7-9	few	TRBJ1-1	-	TGTGCCAGCAGCTCCCCTATGCGAGTGAACACTGAAGCTTTCTTT	CASSSPMRVNTEAFF
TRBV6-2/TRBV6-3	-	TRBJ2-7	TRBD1	TGTGCCAGCACCTCCATGGACAGGGGCTACGAGCAGTACTTC	CASTSMDRGYEQYF
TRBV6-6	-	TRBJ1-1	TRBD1	TGTGCCAGCAGTTACCCGGGACAGGGTATATTCGGAGCTGAAGCTTTCTTT	CASSYPGQGIFGAEAFF
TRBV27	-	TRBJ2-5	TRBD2	TGTGCCAGCAGTTTGCGCGGACTAGCGGGGGTTCCGTACCAAGAGACCCAGTACTTC	CASSLRGLAGVPYQETQYF
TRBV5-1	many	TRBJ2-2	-	TGCGCCAGCAGCTTGGTTCCGGGAGCCGGGGAGCTGTTTTTT	CASSLVPGAGELFF
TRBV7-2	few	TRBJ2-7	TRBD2	TGTGCCAGCAGCCCAACCCGTCGCGGGAGCTCCTACGAGCAGTACTTC	CASSPTRRGSSYEQYF
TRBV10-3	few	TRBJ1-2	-	TGTGCCGCCGCCGCGCAAGGCTATGGCTACACCTTC	CAAAAQGYGYTF
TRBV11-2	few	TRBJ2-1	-	TGTGCCAGCAGCCAAAGCGGCTCCTACAATGAGCAGTTCTTC	CASSQSGSYNEQFF
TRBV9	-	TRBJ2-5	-	TGTGCCAGCAGCGCGACTCCCCAAGAGACCCAGTACTTC	CASSATPQETQYF
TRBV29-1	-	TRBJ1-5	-	TGCAGCGTTGAAAACAGGGTCTGGCAGCCCCAGCATTTT	CSVENRVWQPQHF
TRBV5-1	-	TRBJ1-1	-	TGCGTCAGCAGTGCGGCGGGCACTGAAGCTTTCTTT	CVSSAAGTEAFF
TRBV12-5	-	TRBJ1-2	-	TGTGCTAGTGCCCCGGGACTGGGAGGACGTGGCTACACCTTC	CASAPGLGGRGYTF
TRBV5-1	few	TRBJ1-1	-	TGCGCCAGCAGGAGCTCTAACACGAACACTGAAGCTTTCTTT	CASRSSNTNTEAFF
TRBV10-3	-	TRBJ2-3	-	TGTGCCATCAGTCCGGGACAAACAGATACGCAGTATTTT	CAISPGQTDTQYF
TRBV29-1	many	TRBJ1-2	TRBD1	TGCAGCGATCTCGGGACAGGGGTCTTTAACTATGGCTACACCTTC	CSDLGTGVFNYGYTF
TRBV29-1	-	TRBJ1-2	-	TGCAGCGTTGATCTCCTAGGTGGAGGTGACTACACCTTC	CSVDLLGGGDYTF
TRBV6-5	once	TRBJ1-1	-	TGTGCCACGAGGGGGACTGAAGCTTTCTTT	CATRGTEAFF
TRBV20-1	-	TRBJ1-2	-	TGCAGTGCCTCAGGGGAGGATGGCTACATCTTC	CSASGEDGYIF
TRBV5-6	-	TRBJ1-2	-	TGTGCCAGCAGGAGGTGGGCGGACGGCTATGGCTACACCTTC	CASRRWADGYGYTF
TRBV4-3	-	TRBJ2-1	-	TGCGCCAGCAGCCAAGATCTAGGGCAACCTAGCTCCTACAATGAGCAGTTCTTC	CASSQDLGQPSSYNEQFF
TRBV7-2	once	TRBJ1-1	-	TGTGCCAGCAGCTTGTGGCAGGGTGAAGCTTTCTTT	CASSLWQGEAFF
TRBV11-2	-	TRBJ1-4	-	TGTGCCAGCAACCCGGATGATGAAAAACTGTTTTTT	CASNPDDEKLFF
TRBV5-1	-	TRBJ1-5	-	TGCGCCAGCAGCTTCGAAGGGGACCAGCCCCAGCATTTT	CASSFEGDQPQHF
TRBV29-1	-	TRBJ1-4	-	TGCAGCGTTGAAATTAGGACAACTAATGAAAAACTGTTTTTT	CSVEIRTTNEKLFF
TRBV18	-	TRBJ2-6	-	TGTGCCAGCTCACCGGAAACAGGGACTGGGGCCAACGTCCTGACTTTC	CASSPETGTGANVLTF
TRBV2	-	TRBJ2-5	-	TGTGCCAGCAGCCTCGGTCACCAGGGGGAGACCCAGTACTTC	CASSLGHQGETQYF
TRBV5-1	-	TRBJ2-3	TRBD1	TGCGCCAGCAGCTGGGGACAGGGGGGAAGCACAGATACGCAGTATTTT	CASSWGQGGSTDTQYF
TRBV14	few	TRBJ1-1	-	TGTGCCAGCAGCCAAGAAGGACCTGAAGCTTTCTTT	CASSQEGPEAFF
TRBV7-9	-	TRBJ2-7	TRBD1	TGTGCCAGCAGCCAAGGACAGGGGGCAATGAAAGAGCAGTACTTC	CASSQGQGAMKEQYF
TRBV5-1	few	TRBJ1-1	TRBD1	TGCGCCAGCAGTAGGGACAGTCAGAACACTGAAGCTTTCTTT	CASSRDSQNTEAFF
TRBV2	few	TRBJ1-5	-	TGTGCCAGCAGTGGAGACGGTCGCGGGTTGCCCCAGCATTTT	CASSGDGRGLPQHF
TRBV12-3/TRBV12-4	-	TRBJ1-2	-	TGTGCCAGCACCCTCAGACGCATTAACTATGGCTACACCTTC	CASTLRRINYGYTF
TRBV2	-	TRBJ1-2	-	TGTGCCAGCAGTGACGGTATAGGGCTTACCTCTAACTATGGCTACACCTTC	CASSDGIGLTSNYGYTF
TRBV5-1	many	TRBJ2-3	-	TGCGCCAGCAATATTGGGACTTTAGGGGCAGATACGCAGTATTTT	CASNIGTLGADTQYF
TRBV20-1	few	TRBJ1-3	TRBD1	TGCAGTGCCGGACAGGGGGGAAACACCATATATTTT	CSAGQGGNTIYF
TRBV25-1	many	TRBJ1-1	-	TGTGCCAGCAGTCCTACAGGTTATGGCACTGAAGCTTTCTTT	CASSPTGYGTEAFF
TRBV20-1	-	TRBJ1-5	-	TGCAGTGCTAGAGATGCGGATCAGCCCCAGCATTTT	CSARDADQPQHF
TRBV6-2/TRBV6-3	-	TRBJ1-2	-	TGTGCCAGCAGTTCCCGTGGTCGGGGAAACTACACCTTC	CASSSRGRGNYTF
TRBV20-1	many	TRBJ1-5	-	TGCAGTGCTAGAACGGGCAATCAGCCCCAGCATTTT	CSARTGNQPQHF
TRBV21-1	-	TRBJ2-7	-	TGTGCCATCGGGGACAGGTTGGGCGAGCAGTACTTC	CAIGDRLGEQYF
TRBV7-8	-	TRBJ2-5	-	TGTGCCAGCAGCTTTGCAGAGGCGACCCAGTACTTC	CASSFAEATQYF
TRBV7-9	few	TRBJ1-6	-	TGTGCCAGCAGCCTAACAGGGCATTCACCCCTCCACTTT	CASSLTGHSPLHF
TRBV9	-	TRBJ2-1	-	TGTGCCAGCAGCGTGAGCAATGAGCAGTTATTC	CASSVSNEQLF